This T cell receptor (beta chain) was identified in a study of shared clonotypes between healthy human individuals. An assay was performed, and its level was deep. Sequencing used immunoSEQ multiplex PCR; TCRdb keeps in-frame clones, though not all of them. Among millions of clones listed, roughly 96% were seen once. This clone was recorded once. The receptor's source is a man younger than 35 in good health. The sequencing sample was made of naive CD4+ T cells sorted from blood. Stated subset: CD45RA+ positively selected.

The CDR3 protein is CASSLRPGTEAFF. In DNA form, the CDR3 reads TGTGCCAGCAGCTTGAGACCGGGGACTGAAGCTTTCTTT. This sequence joins TRBV7-2 and TRBJ1-1; D not resolved. V was clipped by 3 bases and J by 5 bases, with 10 bases between them. The CDR3 is made up of 13 amino acids. Germline-derived CDR1 and CDR2 are SGHTA and FQGNSA.